Shown below are 11 T cell receptor beta chains from a single sample sequenced in a study of blood T cells in healthy people across ages. PCR was performed a second time for roughly 7 to 11 cycles using a sample-barcoded 5' primer and a J-beta primer mix. One entry per CDR3 protein, called by TCRdb with MiXCR from the 5' RACE reads. The top ten hold approximately 14% of the sample, which has about 1.1 million distinct CDR3 sequences, more than 30% seen once. The sample was blood. The receptors were sampled from a man aged 18-30 years in good health.

The chain employs TRBV29-1 and TRBJ2-5; 13 bases are a match to TRBD2. The CDR3 sequence is 14 residues long. V shed 4 bases and J 5 bases; nucleotides not matched to a gene: 4. Germline V CDR1 and CDR2: SQVTM, ANQGSEA. CDR3 nucleotide sequence: TGCAGCGTTGGACTAGCGGGGGGCTGGGAGACCCAGTACTTC. Protein product: CSVGLAGGWETQYF.

This clonotype turned up a few times. The chain links TRBV20-1 to TRBJ1-4; unclear D gene. The germline V and J ends were trimmed by 3 bases and 1 base, with 12 bases remaining between them. Germline CDR1 DFQATT, CDR2 SNEGSKA (reference sequence). There are 15 residues in the CDR3. The CDR3 DNA follows: TGCAGTGCTAGTCCAGTAATGGGAACTAATGAAAAACTGTTTTTT. Residues: CSASPVMGTNEKLFF.

In regard to this clonotype: Just one base apart from a much larger clone, this may be a read error. This chain joins TRBV12-3 or TRBV12-4 and TRBJ1-2; D unclear. The CDR3 sequence is 13 residues long. The CDR3 here is CASSQDGTYDYTF. Here the CDR3 DNA reads TGTGCCAGCAGTCAGGACGGAACCTATGACTACACCTTC.

V gene TRBV12-3 or TRBV12-4 combines with J gene TRBJ1-2; TRBD1 matches at 9 bases. The CDR3 covers 13 residues. V trimming: 4 bases; J trimming: 8 bases; junction bases outside the gene matches: 5. DNA of the CDR3: TGTGCCAGCAGTTCGTGGACAGGGGTGGGCTACACCTTC. Translating gives CASSSWTGVGYTF.

The genes are TRBV28 and TRBJ2-7; 7 bases are a match to TRBD1. TRBJ2-5 explains the end of the DNA better; the J call may be wrong. Germline assignment: CDR1 MDHEN and CDR2 SYDVKM. The CDR3 totals 14 residues. The CDR3 region has the DNA TGTGCCAGCAGTTCAAAAACAGGGGTGAAGACCCAGTACTTC. Translation gives CASSSKTGVKTQYF.

The gene calls are TRBV25-1 and TRBJ2-3; no reliable D call. CDR1 is MGHDK and CDR2 is SYGVNS in the germline V gene. The CDR3 is 9 residues long. As DNA, the CDR3 is TGTGGGGTCCTGGATACGCAGTATTTT. It is translated as CGVLDTQYF.

The J gene is TRBJ2-3, the V gene TRBV12-3 or TRBV12-4; 11 nucleotides agree with TRBD2. CDR3 size: 20 residues. V dropped 3 bases and J dropped 4; count of bases not matched to a gene: 18. The CDR3 here is CASSFHRRSGGAVMADTQYF. Here the CDR3 DNA reads TGTGCCAGCAGTTTTCATCGGCGTAGCGGGGGGGCCGTTATGGCAGATACGCAGTATTTT.

The CDR3 region is CASSVAKNIQYF. Written as DNA, the CDR3 is TGTGCCAGCAGTGTTGCCAAAAACATTCAGTACTTC. This chain links TRBV6-1 with TRBJ2-4; D remains ambiguous. Per the germline V gene, CDR1 is MNHNS and CDR2 is SASEGT. The CDR3 extends over 12 amino acids. Trimming pared 4 bases from V and 1 base from J, leaving 2 bases between.

This clonotype was counted a few times. The CDR3 DNA reads TGTGCCAGCAGCCCCTCAGGGGGGTCCTATAATTCACCCCTCCACTTT. Translated, it gives CASSPSGGSYNSPLHF. This chain links TRBV28 with TRBJ1-6; 7 bases match TRBD1. From germline, CDR1 is MDHEN and CDR2 SYDVKM. The V segment lost 6 bases and the J segment 1 base; nucleotides outside the gene matches: 6. The CDR3 sequence is 16 residues long.

The V gene is TRBV5-1, the J gene TRBJ2-5; 10 bases are a match to TRBD2. The CDR3 runs 15 residues. With 4 bases clipped from V and 2 bases from J, the junction kept 5 bases outside the gene matches. Germline CDR1 and CDR2: SGHRS and YFSETQ. This CDR3 is CASSGGLAEQETQYF. In DNA, the CDR3 is TGCGCCAGCAGCGGAGGACTAGCGGAGCAAGAGACCCAGTACTTC.

This clonotype was observed a few times. V usage is TRBV5-1 and J usage is TRBJ1-1, with a possible D match to TRBD1 (5 bases). Deletions cut 4 bases from V and 3 bases from J, with 16 bases between. The CDR3 is made up of 15 amino acids. Germline loops: CDR1 SGHRS, CDR2 YFSETQ. The CDR3 region is CASSETALLHTEAFF. CDR3 DNA sequence: TGCGCCAGCAGCGAGACAGCGCTATTACACACTGAAGCTTTCTTT.